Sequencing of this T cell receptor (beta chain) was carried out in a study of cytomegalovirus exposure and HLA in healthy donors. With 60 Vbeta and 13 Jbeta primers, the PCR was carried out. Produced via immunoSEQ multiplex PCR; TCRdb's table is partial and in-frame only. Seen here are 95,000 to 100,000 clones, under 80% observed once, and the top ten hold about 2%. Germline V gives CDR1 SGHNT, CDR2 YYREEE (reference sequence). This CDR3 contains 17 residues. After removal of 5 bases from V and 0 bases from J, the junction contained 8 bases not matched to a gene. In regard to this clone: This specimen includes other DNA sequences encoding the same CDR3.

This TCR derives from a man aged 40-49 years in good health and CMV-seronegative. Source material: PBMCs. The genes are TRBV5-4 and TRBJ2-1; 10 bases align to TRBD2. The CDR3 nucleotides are TGTGCCAGCAGACTAGGACTAGCGGAGAGCTCCTACAATGAGCAGTTCTTC. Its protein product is CASRLGLAESSYNEQFF.